Described below is a single T cell receptor (beta chain) sequence and its context. Its antigen is still unknown. Measured with immunoSEQ multiplex PCR; TCRdb has only the in-frame clones, and not every one. The sample includes fewer than 100,000 clones, around nine tenths of them seen just once. The sample originates from a study of T cell responses to AZD1222 COVID-19 vaccine. Findings and caveats of the study: Receipt of two AZD1222 doses was followed by a rise in Spike-specific TCR breadth and depth. Vaccine-associated CD4 TCRs spanned spike, dominant at 160-218 and 743-854. It should be noted that donors were predominantly white British and more often female, and clonal diversity was possibly underestimated.

The V gene end was trimmed by 4 bases and the J gene end by 2 bases; junction bases not matched to a gene: 4. There are 15 residues in the CDR3. Looked up from germline, CDR1 is LGHDT and CDR2 is YNNKEL (reference sequence). The sequence was obtained from an adult in good health. The input for sequencing was peripheral blood, taken on day 0 of AZD1222 vaccination. This chain links TRBV3-1 (or the pseudogene TRBV3-2) with TRBJ2-7; 11 bases are shared with TRBD1. CDR3 amino acids: CASSPRDRGAYEQYF. The CDR3 DNA reads TGTGCCAGCAGCCCCCGGGACAGGGGGGCCTACGAGCAGTACTTC.